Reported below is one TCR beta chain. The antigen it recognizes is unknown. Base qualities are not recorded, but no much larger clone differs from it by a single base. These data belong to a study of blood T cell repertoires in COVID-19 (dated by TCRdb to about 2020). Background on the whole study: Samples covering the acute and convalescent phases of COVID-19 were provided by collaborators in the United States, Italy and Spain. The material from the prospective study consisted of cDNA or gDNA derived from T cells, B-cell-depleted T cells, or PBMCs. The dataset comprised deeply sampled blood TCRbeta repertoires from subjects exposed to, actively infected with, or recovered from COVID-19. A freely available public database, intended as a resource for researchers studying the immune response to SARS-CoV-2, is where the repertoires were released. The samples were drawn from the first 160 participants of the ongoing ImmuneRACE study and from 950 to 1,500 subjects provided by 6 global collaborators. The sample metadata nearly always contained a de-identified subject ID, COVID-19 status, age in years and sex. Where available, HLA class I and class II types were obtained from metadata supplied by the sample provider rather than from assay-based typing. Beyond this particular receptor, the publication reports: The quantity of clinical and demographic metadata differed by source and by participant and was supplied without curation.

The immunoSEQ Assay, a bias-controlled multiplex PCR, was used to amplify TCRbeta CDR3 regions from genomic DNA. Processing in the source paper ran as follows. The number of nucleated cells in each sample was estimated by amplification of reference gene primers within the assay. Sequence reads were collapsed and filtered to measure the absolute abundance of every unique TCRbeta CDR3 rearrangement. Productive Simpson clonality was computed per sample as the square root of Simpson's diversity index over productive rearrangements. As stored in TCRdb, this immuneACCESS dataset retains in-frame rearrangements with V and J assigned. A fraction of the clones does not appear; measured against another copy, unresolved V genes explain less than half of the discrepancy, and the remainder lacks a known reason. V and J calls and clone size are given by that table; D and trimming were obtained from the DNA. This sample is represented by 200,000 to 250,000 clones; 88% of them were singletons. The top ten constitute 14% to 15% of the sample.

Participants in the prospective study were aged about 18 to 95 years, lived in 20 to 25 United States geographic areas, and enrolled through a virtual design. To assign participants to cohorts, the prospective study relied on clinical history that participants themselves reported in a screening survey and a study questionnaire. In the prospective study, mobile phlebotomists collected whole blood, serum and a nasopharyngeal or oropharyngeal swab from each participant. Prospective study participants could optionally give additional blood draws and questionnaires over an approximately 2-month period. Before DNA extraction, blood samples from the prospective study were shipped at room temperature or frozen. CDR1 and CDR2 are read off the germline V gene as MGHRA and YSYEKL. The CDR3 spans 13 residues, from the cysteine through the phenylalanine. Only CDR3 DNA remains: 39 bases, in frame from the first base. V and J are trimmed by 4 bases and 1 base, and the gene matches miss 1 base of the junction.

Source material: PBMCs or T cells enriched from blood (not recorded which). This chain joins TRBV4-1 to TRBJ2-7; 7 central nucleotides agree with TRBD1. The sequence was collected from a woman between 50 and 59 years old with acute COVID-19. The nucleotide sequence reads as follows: TGCGCCAGCAGCCTGGACAGGTCCTACGAGCAGTACTTC. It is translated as CASSLDRSYEQYF.